Below are 4 T cell receptor beta chains sequenced from a single sample in a study of cytomegalovirus exposure and HLA in healthy donors. A multiplex PCR was run with 60 Vbeta primers and 13 Jbeta primers. Here immunoSEQ multiplex PCR was the method, and the copy in TCRdb shows in-frame clones only, minus some. The sample contains 130,000 or so clones, 70% to 75% of which appear only once. The source material was PBMCs. These receptors were obtained from a male donor in good health and CMV-seronegative.

The chain couples TRBV29-1 to TRBJ2-3; D gene unclear. V shed 5 bases and J shed 0 bases, with 12 bases lying between them. The CDR3 sequence is 14 residues long. The V gene's germline CDR1 is SQVTM and CDR2 ANQGSEA. CDR3 sequence: CSVFTTTSTDTQYF. The CDR3 DNA is TGCAGCGTTTTCACTACTACTAGCACAGATACGCAGTATTTT.

V usage is TRBV4-3 and J usage is TRBJ2-7; tentatively, D is TRBD1 (7 bases). Trimming took off 0 bases at V and 4 bases at J, with 13 bases between the two ends. This CDR3 has 15 amino acids. Germline values: CDR1 LGHNA, CDR2 YSLEER. CDR3 in DNA: TGCGCCAGCAGCCAAGACAGGGGGGTCAGTTACGAGCAGTACTTC. Its translation is CASSQDRGVSYEQYF.

This clone was detected once. This rearrangement joins TRBV30 to TRBJ1-5; no clear D gene. V was trimmed by 5 bases and J by 9 bases, leaving 17 bases between them. In germline, CDR1 is GTSNPN, CDR2 SVGIG (reference sequence). This CDR3 is 13 amino acids long. The CDR3 spells CAWSPSQEGPQHF. The CDR3 DNA follows: TGTGCCTGGTCCCCGTCTCAAGAGGGGCCCCAGCATTTT.

The chain uses TRBV28 and TRBJ2-7, with 11 nucleotides matching TRBD2. The CDR3 consists of 15 residues. Germline V lookup: CDR1 MDHEN, CDR2 SYDVKM. The J segment lost 2 bases and the V segment lost 6 bases, leaving 6 bases of the junction unmatched. For the CDR3, the DNA is TGTGCCAGCAGGGATTCGGGACTAGCGGCCTACGAGCAGTACTTC. The encoded protein is CASRDSGLAAYEQYF.